In its sample, the clone carrying this T cell receptor beta chain was seen many times. Its cognate antigen is unknown. The data were taken from a study of human T cells and chemical hapten exposure. As for the study in general: Sensitizing treatment utilized 2% DPC over a roughly 2 cm by roughly 2 cm portion of upper inner arm skin. Study-level results: Counts of TCRs above 1 in 1000 frequency stayed unchanged with DPC sensitization. Expanded TCRs grouped into significantly more large CDR3 similarity clusters than controls produced.

This CDR3 comprises 16 residues. Germline trimming cut 5 bases from V and 7 bases from J; bases unmatched to any gene: 12. Per germline, CDR1 LGHNA and CDR2 YSLEER. Time point indicated: patch test 2, 6 weeks after DPC sensitization. Treatment here: therapeutic diphenylcyclopropenone sensitization with weekly scalp DPC. Library construction involved attaching unique molecular identifiers to individual cDNA molecules, which allowed quantitative, reproducible TCR counting. TCRdb re-called the RACE reads with MiXCR, one entry per CDR3 protein. In the table there are about 350,000 distinct CDR3 sequences, about 6% of which are singletons.

The TCR sequence derives from a woman aged 18 to 35 with alopecia areata. Some clones in this sample may be carry-over from other donors' samples. Specimen: whole blood, collected in connection with sensitization to the hapten diphenylcyclopropenone (DPC). This sequence joins TRBV4-3 and TRBJ2-1; 9 nucleotides agree with TRBD2. CDR3 residues: CASSSIRLADLNEQFF. DNA for the CDR3: TGCGCCAGCAGCAGTATCCGACTAGCGGACTTAAATGAGCAGTTCTTC.